Listed here are 21 T cell receptor beta chains from one sample, sequenced in a study of T cell changes during pregnancy in multiple sclerosis. This table comes from immunoSEQ multiplex PCR, and its TCRdb copy is limited to in-frame clones, with some not included. Altogether approximately 89,000 clones are present, 94% being singletons, with the ten largest covering under 0.85%. The sequencing here drew on peripheral blood, taken in the third trimester of pregnancy. The source is a female donor with multiple sclerosis, enrolled in a pregnancy study.

This clone was recorded only once. The rearrangement uses TRBV7-9 and TRBJ1-5; perhaps TRBD1 as D (5 bases). CDR1 and CDR2 from the germline V gene are SEHNR and FQNEAQ (reference sequence). The CDR3 totals 16 residues. Trimming took off 1 base at V and 6 bases at J, with 16 bases between the two ends. As DNA, the CDR3 is TGTGCCAGCAGCTTAGAAGCGGGGGTAAGGGGTCAGCCCCAGCATTTT. Its translation is CASSLEAGVRGQPQHF.

The chain combines TRBV5-1 with TRBJ2-2, with 7 bases lining up with TRBD1. The CDR3 is 15 residues long. Trimming cost V 5 bases and J 0 bases; bases outside gene matches: 4. Germline lookup yields CDR1 SGHRS and CDR2 YFSETQ. CDR3: CASRVGTANTGELFF. CDR3 coding DNA: TGCGCCAGCAGAGTAGGGACAGCGAACACCGGGGAGCTGTTTTTT.

V and J are TRBV27 and TRBJ1-2; the D gene is possibly TRBD1 (5 bases). The V end was cut by 2 bases, the J end by 6 bases, with 13 bases between. This CDR3 has 14 amino acids. The V gene's germline CDR1 is MNHEY and CDR2 SMNVEV (reference sequence). CDR3 coding DNA: TGTGCCAGCAGTTTACAGGGTGGGTCGGATGGCTACACCTTC. Amino acids: CASSLQGGSDGYTF.

This sequence joins TRBV19 and TRBJ1-5, with unresolved D. Looked up from germline, CDR1 is LNHDA and CDR2 is SQIVND (reference sequence). CDR3 size: 15 residues. Trimming removed 3 bases from V and 0 bases from J, with 9 bases in between. CDR3 sequence (DNA): TGTGCCAGTAGTATGATGGGCAATAGCAATCAGCCCCAGCATTTT. Its translation: CASSMMGNSNQPQHF. The whole variable domain, filled in from reference TRBV19 and TRBJ1-5, reads DGGITQSPKYLFRKEGQNVTLSCEQNLNHDAMYWYRQDPGQGLRLIYYSQIVNDFQKGDIAEGYSVSREKKESFPLTVTSAQKNPTAFYLCASSMMGNSNQPQHFGDGTRLSIL.

The CDR3 loop reads CASSRGYYEQYF. CDR3 DNA sequence: TGCGCCAGCAGCAGGGGGTATTACGAGCAGTACTTC. This chain joins TRBV10-1 and TRBJ2-7; TRBD1 agrees at 7 bases. This CDR3 is built from 12 residues. CDR1 is WNHNN, CDR2 SYGVQD, per germline (reference sequence). The junction had 3 bases not matched to a gene; V was cut back by 6 bases and J by 4 bases.

This clone was counted a single time. The chain couples TRBV10-2 to TRBJ2-3; D is possibly TRBD2 (6 bases). CDR3 length: 14 residues. V lost 8 bases and J lost 4, with 16 bases in between. CDR1 WSHSY and CDR2 SAAADI come from the germline V gene. In DNA, the CDR3 is TGCGCCAGCCGCCGCCGTCCGGGGGCAGATACGCAGTATTTT. Amino acid sequence: CASRRRPGADTQYF.

The rearrangement joins TRBV14 to TRBJ2-3, with D perhaps TRBD2 (6 bases). Trimming shortened V by 4 bases and J by 8 bases, and 13 bases separated the two germline ends. This CDR3 spans 13 amino acids. In germline, CDR1 is SGHDN, CDR2 FVKESK. The CDR3 sequence is CASSLASGVTQYF. Here the CDR3 DNA reads TGTGCCAGCAGCCTCGCGTCGGGGGTTACGCAGTATTTT.

V and J are TRBV6-5 and TRBJ2-3; possibly TRBD1 for D (6 bases). V shed 5 bases and J shed 4 bases, with 16 bases lying between them. This CDR3 region has 15 residues. Germline CDR1 reads MNHEY; CDR2 reads SVGAGI. CDR3 region: CASSIRDTGPDTQYF. CDR3 nucleotide sequence: TGTGCCAGCAGTATACGGGACACAGGACCAGATACGCAGTATTTT.

The J gene is TRBJ1-2, the V gene TRBV18; 9 bases are a match to TRBD1. The germline CDR1 and CDR2 sequences are KGHSH and LQKENI. The CDR3 sequence is 16 residues long. After removal of 0 bases from V and 5 bases from J, the junction contained 7 bases not matched to a gene. The chain's CDR3 is CASSPPPTDRGYGYTF. CDR3 sequence (DNA): TGTGCCAGCTCACCACCCCCGACGGACAGGGGATATGGCTACACCTTC.

The chain recombines TRBV5-1 with TRBJ2-1; D not resolved. The germline V gene has CDR1 SGHRS and CDR2 YFSETQ. The CDR3 covers 11 residues. V was shortened by 2 bases and J by 9 bases, with 6 bases between the two germline ends. In DNA, the CDR3 is TGCGCCAGCAGCTTATTCGGTGAGCAGTTCTTC. As protein: CASSLFGEQFF.

Turning to this clone: Other DNA sequences in this specimen translate into the identical CDR3. The chain joins TRBV2 to TRBJ2-7; 11 positions agree with TRBD2. V shed 9 bases, J shed 3 bases, and the junction held 1 base outside the gene matches. The germline V gene encodes CDR1 SNHLY and CDR2 FYNNEI. The CDR3 is 12 residues long. CDR3 bases: TGTGCCAGTAGCGGGAGGGGCTACGAGCAGTACTTC. Its translation is CASSGRGYEQYF.

The chain is built from TRBV5-1 and TRBJ2-3, with 12 bases lining up with TRBD2. Germline loops: CDR1 SGHRS, CDR2 YFSETQ. The J segment lost 2 bases and the V segment lost 0 bases, leaving 4 bases of the junction unmatched. The CDR3 sequence is 17 residues long. The CDR3 DNA sequence: TGCGCCAGCAGCTTGGCACTAGCGGGAGGTTACACAGATACGCAGTATTTT. Translated, it gives CASSLALAGGYTDTQYF.

The rearrangement joins TRBV6-5 to TRBJ2-7, with 8 bases that match TRBD2. With 4 bases clipped from V and 2 bases from J, the junction kept 7 bases outside the gene matches. Germline V gene sequence: CDR1 MNHEY, CDR2 SVGAGI. This CDR3 region has 15 residues. The DNA of the CDR3 is TGTGCCAGCAGTTCCTCCGGGACTAGGCCCTACGAGCAGTACTTC. Residues: CASSSSGTRPYEQYF.

The gene calls are TRBV30 and TRBJ2-6; 10 bases are a match to TRBD1. Germline CDR1 and CDR2: GTSNPN and SVGIG (reference sequence). V dropped 0 bases and J dropped 2; count of bases not matched to a gene: 4. The CDR3 runs to 17 residues. The CDR3 loop reads CAWSVQTGGAGANVLTF. Written as DNA, the CDR3 is TGTGCCTGGAGTGTACAGACAGGGGGCGCTGGGGCCAACGTCCTGACTTTC. The full variable domain, rest sourced from reference TRBV30 and TRBJ2-6, is SQTIHQWPATLVQPVGSPLSLECTVEGTSNPNLYWYRQAAGRGLQLLFYSVGIGQISSEVPQNLSASRPQDRQFILSSKKLLLSDSGFYLCAWSVQTGGAGANVLTFGAGSRLTVL.

The genes are TRBV2 and TRBJ1-1, with 7 bases that match TRBD1. With V trimmed by 2 bases and J by 4 bases, 7 bases remained unmatched. Germline V CDR1 and CDR2: SNHLY, FYNNEI. This CDR3 has 15 residues. CDR3 region: CASSEQVTGPTEAFF. DNA of the CDR3: TGTGCCAGCAGTGAACAAGTGACAGGGCCCACTGAAGCTTTCTTT.

The chain is built from TRBV5-1 and TRBJ2-4; 12 bases align to TRBD2. The ends lost 1 base at V and 0 bases at J; junction bases unmatched: 11. The germline CDR1 and CDR2 sequences are SGHRS and YFSETQ. The CDR3 length is 20 residues. The CDR3 DNA reads TGCGCCAGCAGCTTGCGGTCTAGCGGGAGGGCCCAGCTAGCCAAAAACATTCAGTACTTC. Its protein is CASSLRSSGRAQLAKNIQYF. Supplemented by reference TRBV5-1 and TRBJ2-4, the full variable domain reads KAGVTQTPRYLIKTRGQQVTLSCSPISGHRSVSWYQQTPGQGLQFLFEYFSETQRNKGNFPGRFSGRQFSNSRSEMNVSTLELGDSALYLCASSLRSSGRAQLAKNIQYFGAGTRLSVL.

The J gene is TRBJ1-3, the V gene TRBV9, with D possibly being TRBD1 (6 bases). V was clipped by 3 bases and J by 0 bases, with 13 bases between them. The CDR3 runs to 16 residues. Germline assignment: CDR1 SGDLS and CDR2 YYNGEE. For the CDR3, the DNA is TGTGCCAGCAGCGAGGGAGGGGGGAACTCTGGAAACACCATATATTTT. Translation gives CASSEGGGNSGNTIYF.

This rearrangement joins TRBV19 to TRBJ2-3; TRBD1 matches 8 bases. Germline V gene sequence: CDR1 LNHDA, CDR2 SQIVND (reference sequence). The V segment lost 8 bases and the J segment 3 bases; nucleotides outside the gene matches: 7. There are 14 residues in the CDR3. This CDR3 is CASSLTGDTDTQYF. The CDR3 bases are TGTGCCAGTTCATTGACAGGGGATACAGATACGCAGTATTTT. Supplemented by reference TRBV19 and TRBJ2-3, the full variable domain reads DGGITQSPKYLFRKEGQNVTLSCEQNLNHDAMYWYRQDPGQGLRLIYYSQIVNDFQKGDIAEGYSVSREKKESFPLTVTSAQKNPTAFYLCASSLTGDTDTQYFGPGTRLTVL.

The rearrangement links TRBV28 to TRBJ2-7; tentatively, D is TRBD1 (7 bases). CDR3 length: 15 residues. The germline V gene encodes CDR1 MDHEN and CDR2 SYDVKM. Trimming took off 2 bases at V and 6 bases at J, with 17 bases between the two ends. CDR3 coding DNA: TGTGCCAGCAGTTTAGGTTTTCAGGGGGGCGGCGAGCAGTACTTC. This translates into CASSLGFQGGGEQYF.

This clone was recorded once. V gene TRBV7-8 combines with J gene TRBJ2-7, with TRBD1 as a possible D gene (6 bases). The V and J ends lost 2 bases and 7 bases respectively, with 6 bases between them. This CDR3 contains 11 residues. Germline values: CDR1 SGHVS, CDR2 FQNEAQ. The CDR3 sequence is CASSLQGEQYF. The CDR3 coding sequence is TGTGCCAGCAGCTTACAGGGGGAGCAGTACTTC.

Only a few counts were recorded for this clone. V gene TRBV4-1 combines with J gene TRBJ1-1, with 7 bases matching TRBD1. V was clipped by 4 bases and J by 7 bases; unmatched bases: 9. Germline V gene lookup returns CDR1 MGHRA and CDR2 YSYEKL. This CDR3 has 14 residues. Here the CDR3 DNA reads TGCGCCAGCAGCCCTTTAAGTTACAGGGGTGAAGCTTTCTTT. Translating gives CASSPLSYRGEAFF.